The clone carrying this T cell receptor (beta chain) has only one observation. This record belongs to a study of control samples from healthy donors and cancer patients. Using immunoSEQ multiplex PCR, the repertoire was profiled, and TCRdb retains in-frame clones only, with some absent. The sample contains 90,000 to 150,000 clones, around 89% of which appear only once. The trim removed 4 bases at V and 2 bases at J, leaving 12 bases unmatched. The germline V gene encodes CDR1 SGDLS and CDR2 YYNGEE. CDR3 length: 17 residues. This chain joins TRBV9 and TRBJ2-3; 8 bases line up with TRBD2. Material: blood. This sequence originates from a man aged 45 to 65 in good health. CDR3 in DNA: TGTGCCAGCAGCCCCCAGGGGACTAGTCTAACCACAGATACGCAGTATTTT. It translates to CASSPQGTSLTTDTQYF.